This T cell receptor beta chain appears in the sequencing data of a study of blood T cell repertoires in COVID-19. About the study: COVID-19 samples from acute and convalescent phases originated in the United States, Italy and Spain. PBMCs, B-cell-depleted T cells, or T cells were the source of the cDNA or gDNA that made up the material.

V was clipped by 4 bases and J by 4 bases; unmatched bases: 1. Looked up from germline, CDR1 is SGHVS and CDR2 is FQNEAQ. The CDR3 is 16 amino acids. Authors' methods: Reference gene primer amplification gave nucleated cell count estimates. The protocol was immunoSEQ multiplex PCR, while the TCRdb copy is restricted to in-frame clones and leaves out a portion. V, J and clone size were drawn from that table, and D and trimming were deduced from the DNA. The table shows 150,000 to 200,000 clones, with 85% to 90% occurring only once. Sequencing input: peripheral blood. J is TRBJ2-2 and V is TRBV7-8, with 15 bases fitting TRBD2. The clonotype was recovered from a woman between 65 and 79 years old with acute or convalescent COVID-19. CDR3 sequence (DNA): TGTGCCAGCAGCTCGGGACTAGCGGGGGGCACCGGGGAGCTGTTTTTT. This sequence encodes CASSSGLAGGTGELFF.